Each of the 29 T cell receptor beta chains below was sequenced from the same sample in a study of T cells in tuberculosis. Thawed, overnight-rested PBMC were stained with GMM-loaded CD1B tetramer, viability dye and anti-CD3, then sorted. The CD1B tetramers carried C32 glucose monomycolate purified from Rhodococcus equi. TCRdb's table, derived via immunoSEQ multiplex PCR, lists solely in-frame clones and lacks some. The table lists 60,000 or so clones, around 81% of them singletons. Source material: CD1b-GMM tetramer-negative cells sorted from PBMCs. These receptors came from an adult woman with latent tuberculosis.

The chain links TRBV4-2 to TRBJ2-3; D not resolved. Germline CDR1 is LGHNA and CDR2 is YNFKEQ. The CDR3 has 13 amino acids. Trimming pared 4 bases from V and 5 bases from J, leaving 10 bases between. The chain's CDR3 is CASSPDRGDTQYF. The CDR3 DNA follows: TGTGCCAGCAGCCCCGATCGAGGAGATACGCAGTATTTT.

This chain connects TRBV5-4 to TRBJ2-3; 7 bases fit TRBD1. The germline gives CDR1 SGHNT, CDR2 YYREEE (reference sequence). Trimming took 2 bases from V and 3 from J; bases not matched to a gene: 6. This CDR3 spans 15 amino acids. This chain's CDR3 is CASSFEGGATDTQYF. In nucleotides, the CDR3 is TGTGCCAGCAGCTTCGAAGGGGGCGCGACAGATACGCAGTATTTT.

The chain couples TRBV6-1 to TRBJ1-6, with a tentative D call TRBD1 (5 bases). Deletions cut 2 bases from V and 10 bases from J, with 12 bases between. This CDR3 is built from 14 residues. Germline V gene sequence: CDR1 MNHNS, CDR2 SASEGT. The CDR3 loop is CASSESRGSSPLHF. The CDR3, as DNA: TGTGCCAGCAGTGAAAGTAGGGGAAGCTCACCCCTCCACTTT.

The chain is built from TRBV2 and TRBJ1-1; 7 bases align to TRBD1. The germline gives CDR1 SNHLY, CDR2 FYNNEI. The CDR3 runs to 18 residues. V trimming: 9 bases; J trimming: 4 bases; junction bases outside the gene matches: 23. The DNA for the CDR3 is TGTGCCAGTGGTCCAAGACGGATGAACAGGGGTGAGAGCACTGAAGCTTTCTTT. It encodes CASGPRRMNRGESTEAFF.

The V call is TRBV6-5, the J call TRBJ2-7, with no clear D. The CDR3 has 13 residues. CDR1 and CDR2 from the germline V gene are MNHEY and SVGAGI. Trimming pared 5 bases from V and 1 base from J, leaving 9 bases between. The CDR3 here is CASSEPPSYEQYF. The CDR3 DNA reads TGTGCCAGCAGTGAGCCGCCATCCTACGAGCAGTACTTC.

This chain links TRBV19 with TRBJ2-1, with D uncertain. CDR1 and CDR2 (germline): LNHDA, SQIVND (reference sequence). The V gene lost 6 bases and the J gene lost 0 bases, with 6 bases spanning the gap. The CDR3 has 13 amino acids. The DNA of the CDR3 is TGTGCCAGTAGCCCGAGCTCCTACAATGAGCAGTTCTTC. Protein sequence: CASSPSSYNEQFF.

In DNA, the CDR3 is TGTGCCAGCAGCGTAGAGGCGGGGCCCCGCACAGATACGCAGTATTTT. Its translation: CASSVEAGPRTDTQYF. This sequence joins TRBV9 and TRBJ2-3; a weak D match, TRBD2 (6 bases). Germline CDR1 reads SGDLS; CDR2 reads YYNGEE. Trimming pared 0 bases from V and 1 base from J, leaving 12 bases between. This CDR3 comprises 16 residues.

Details on this clone: A junction end diverges from the germline sequence, so it may reflect a read error. Other DNA variants within this sample encode the same CDR3. The rearrangement links TRBV4-3 to TRBJ1-6; D unresolved. The CDR3 runs 16 residues. The germline gives CDR1 LGHNA, CDR2 YSLEER. In DNA, the CDR3 is TGCGCCAGCAGCCAAAATCCGAGCTCGAGGGATTCCCCCCTCCACTTT. The encoded protein is CASSQNPSSRDSPLHF.

J is TRBJ2-7 and V is TRBV5-5; D is perhaps TRBD2 (5 bases). With 1 base removed from V and 3 bases from J, the gap between germline ends came to 11 bases. The CDR3 covers 14 residues. Germline loops: CDR1 SGHKS, CDR2 YYEKEE (reference sequence). Written as DNA, the CDR3 is TGTGCCAGCAGCTTGCGAGGGAGCGGCTACGAGCAGTACTTC. This sequence encodes CASSLRGSGYEQYF.

The V call is TRBV5-1, the J call TRBJ2-1; no clear D gene. Germline V CDR1 and CDR2: SGHRS, YFSETQ. V shed 1 base and J shed 5 bases, with 4 bases lying between them. This CDR3 comprises 12 residues. Here the CDR3 reads CASSLLDNEQFF. The CDR3 nucleotides are TGCGCCAGCAGCTTGCTAGACAATGAGCAGTTCTTC.

The rearrangement uses TRBV19 and TRBJ2-5; D remains ambiguous. The CDR3 has 14 residues. Between the trimmed V and J ends, which lost 6 bases and 4 bases, there was a span of 15 bases. Looked up from germline, CDR1 is LNHDA and CDR2 is SQIVND (reference sequence). The CDR3 region is CASSPRRGRETQYF. For the CDR3, the DNA is TGTGCCAGTAGCCCAAGAAGAGGCCGAGAGACCCAGTACTTC.

The chain links TRBV28 to TRBJ1-1; the D is unclear. The V and J ends lost 7 bases and 5 bases respectively, with 14 bases between them. Germline V gene sequence: CDR1 MDHEN, CDR2 SYDVKM. The CDR3 runs 13 residues. The CDR3 here is CASTPGWRTEAFF. The CDR3 DNA reads as TGTGCCAGCACCCCTGGCTGGCGGACTGAAGCTTTCTTT.

Written as DNA, the CDR3 is TGTGCCAGCAGCCCCGGGTTAGCGGGAGCTAGGAATGAGCAGTTCTTC. It is translated as CASSPGLAGARNEQFF. The rearrangement links TRBV7-3 to TRBJ2-1; 9 bases are a match to TRBD2. The CDR3 loop spans 16 amino acids. In germline, CDR1 is SGHTA, CDR2 FQGTGA. V shed 5 bases and J 7 bases; nucleotides not matched to a gene: 12.

In this sample, this clone turned up once. V is TRBV28 and J is TRBJ1-1; perhaps TRBD1 as D (5 bases). This CDR3 has 13 residues. Trimming shortened V by 2 bases and J by 6 bases, and 10 bases separated the two germline ends. In germline, CDR1 is MDHEN, CDR2 SYDVKM. CDR3 sequence reads: CASSLDSKAEAFF. CDR3 sequence (DNA): TGTGCCAGCAGTTTAGACAGCAAGGCTGAAGCTTTCTTT. The full variable domain, with the rest looked up from reference TRBV28 and TRBJ1-1, is DVKVTQSSRYLVKRTGEKVFLECVQDMDHENMFWYRQDPGLGLRLIYFSYDVKMKEKGDIPEGYSVSREKKERFSLILESASTNQTSMYLCASSLDSKAEAFFGQGTRLTVV.

The CDR3 DNA reads as TGTGCCAGCAGTCCCTCAACTAGCGGGAGGTTCAACGAGCAGTACTTC. This gives the protein CASSPSTSGRFNEQYF. The J gene is TRBJ2-7, the V gene TRBV28; 12 bases line up with TRBD2. The CDR3 totals 16 residues. With V trimmed by 5 bases and J by 5 bases, 10 bases remained unmatched. CDR1 is MDHEN and CDR2 is SYDVKM in the germline V gene. The entire variable domain, with the rest obtained from reference TRBV28 and TRBJ2-7, is as follows: DVKVTQSSRYLVKRTGEKVFLECVQDMDHENMFWYRQDPGLGLRLIYFSYDVKMKEKGDIPEGYSVSREKKERFSLILESASTNQTSMYLCASSPSTSGRFNEQYFGPGTRLTVT.

A few counts support this clone. This rearrangement joins TRBV6-1 to TRBJ1-6; tentative D call: TRBD1 (6 bases). Germline CDR1 is MNHNS and CDR2 is SASEGT. The CDR3 contains 15 residues. Trimming cost V 7 bases and J 7 bases, with 17 bases left between them. CDR3 protein: CASNRNRVRNSPLHF. The CDR3 DNA reads as TGTGCCAGCAATCGGAACAGGGTCAGGAATTCACCCCTCCACTTT.

The chain couples TRBV5-1 to TRBJ2-2; D is perhaps TRBD1 (7 bases). Germline values: CDR1 SGHRS, CDR2 YFSETQ. V was cut by 6 bases and J by 4 bases, with 13 bases left in between. CDR3 length: 14 amino acids. The CDR3 here is CASMEGAATGELFF. CDR3 DNA sequence: TGCGCCAGCATGGAGGGGGCGGCCACCGGGGAGCTGTTTTTT.

J is TRBJ2-2 and V is TRBV6-5; D gene ambiguous. There are 14 residues in the CDR3. Looked up from germline, CDR1 is MNHEY and CDR2 is SVGAGI. Trimming pared 7 bases from V and 1 base from J, leaving 10 bases between. The CDR3 coding sequence is TGTGCCAGCACCATACGGTGGAACACCGGGGAGCTGTTTTTT. Its translation is CASTIRWNTGELFF.

This clone was detected only once. The chain links TRBV18 to TRBJ2-1; perhaps TRBD2 as D (6 bases). CDR3 length: 14 amino acids. The V and J ends lost 3 bases and 8 bases respectively, with 14 bases between them. Germline CDR1 is KGHSH and CDR2 is LQKENI. The CDR3 DNA follows: TGTGCCAGCTCACCCGGGACTCCCGGGGATGAGCAGTTCTTC. Its translation is CASSPGTPGDEQFF.

This clone was observed a handful of times. The chain recombines TRBV27 with TRBJ2-3, with 7 bases aligning to TRBD1. Germline trimming cut 6 bases from V and 2 bases from J; bases unmatched to any gene: 8. Per the germline V gene, CDR1 is MNHEY and CDR2 is SMNVEV (reference sequence). This CDR3 is built from 15 residues. The CDR3 region is CASRRQGLPTDTQYF. CDR3 in DNA: TGTGCCAGCAGGCGACAGGGCCTTCCCACAGATACGCAGTATTTT.

This rearrangement joins TRBV7-7 to TRBJ1-1, with a possible D match to TRBD1 (5 bases). The CDR3 totals 15 residues. CDR1 is SSHAT, CDR2 FNYEAQ, per germline (reference sequence). Trimming removed 3 bases at V and 0 bases at J, with 11 bases between. This CDR3 is CASSFREGLNTEAFF. CDR3 nucleotides: TGTGCCAGCAGCTTCCGGGAGGGACTGAACACTGAAGCTTTCTTT.

This clone was found once. The chain couples TRBV18 to TRBJ1-1, with D possibly TRBD1 on 5 matching bases. V lost 1 base to trimming and J lost 2 bases, with 11 bases between them. Germline assignment: CDR1 KGHSH and CDR2 LQKENI. This CDR3 region has 15 residues. The chain's CDR3 is CASSPLDSSNTEAFF. The CDR3 DNA follows: TGTGCCAGCTCACCACTTGACAGCTCTAACACTGAAGCTTTCTTT.

The rearrangement uses TRBV18 and TRBJ2-7; 10 nucleotides line up with TRBD2. The CDR3 is 17 amino acids. Germline trimming cut 0 bases from V and 5 bases from J; bases unmatched to any gene: 10. CDR1 KGHSH and CDR2 LQKENI come from the germline V gene. The CDR3 nucleotides read TGTGCCAGCTCACCACCGGGGAAGCTAGCGGGAGCGGACGAGCAGTACTTC. This encodes CASSPPGKLAGADEQYF.

The chain recombines TRBV29-1 with TRBJ2-7; D is possibly TRBD1 (6 bases). The germline CDR1 and CDR2 sequences are SQVTM and ANQGSEA. The CDR3 has 15 amino acids. The ends were cut back, 6 bases at V and 1 base at J, with 19 bases in the middle. The CDR3 loop is CSVTSIRGYSYEQYF. The CDR3 nucleotides read TGCAGCGTAACGAGCATCAGGGGCTATTCCTACGAGCAGTACTTC.

The gene calls are TRBV7-3 and TRBJ1-6, with D possibly matching TRBD1 (5 bases). CDR1 and CDR2 (germline): SGHTA, FQGTGA. CDR3 length equals 15 residues. Trimming removed 1 base from V and 7 bases from J, with 11 bases in between. CDR3 nucleotide sequence: TGTGCCAGCAGCTTAATGGGGGGAGGCAATTCACCCCTCCACTTT. Protein sequence: CASSLMGGGNSPLHF.

This sequence joins TRBV27 and TRBJ2-1, with 15 bases matching TRBD2. The J segment lost 7 bases and the V segment lost 3 bases, leaving 4 bases of the junction unmatched. This CDR3 is 16 amino acids long. Germline CDR1 and CDR2: MNHEY and SMNVEV (reference sequence). Here the CDR3 reads CASSLPGTSGRNEQFF. The CDR3 nucleotides are TGTGCCAGCAGTTTGCCCGGGACTAGCGGGAGGAATGAGCAGTTCTTC.

The rearrangement links TRBV10-2 to TRBJ2-4, with TRBD2 identical over 8 bases. The CDR3 sequence is 14 residues long. The V and J ends lost 4 bases and 6 bases, in that order; junction bases with no gene match: 5. The germline gives CDR1 WSHSY, CDR2 SAAADI. CDR3 residues: CASSVNGGGNIQYF. CDR3 sequence (DNA): TGCGCCAGCAGTGTGAACGGGGGGGGAAACATTCAGTACTTC.

This rearrangement joins TRBV19 to TRBJ2-7; 10 bases match TRBD2. The V and J ends lost 5 bases and 2 bases, in that order; junction bases with no gene match: 3. Germline loops: CDR1 LNHDA, CDR2 SQIVND (reference sequence). CDR3 size: 14 residues. The CDR3 loop reads CASSASGRAYEQYF. CDR3 nucleotides: TGTGCCAGTAGTGCTAGCGGGAGAGCCTACGAGCAGTACTTC.

The gene calls are TRBV7-9 and TRBJ2-7; 9 bases agree with TRBD1. The CDR3 is 16 residues long. Germline V gives CDR1 SEHNR, CDR2 FQNEAQ (reference sequence). After removal of 1 base from V and 3 bases from J, the junction contained 7 bases not matched to a gene. CDR3 nucleotides: TGTGCCAGCAGCTTAGGGGTGGGGGGACAGGGCTACGAGCAGTACTTC. This gives the protein CASSLGVGGQGYEQYF.